Below are 17 T cell receptor beta chains sequenced from a single sample in a study of CD8 T cells in ankylosing spondylitis. Each CDR3 protein gets one entry after TCRdb re-called the 5' RACE reads with MiXCR. The table has around 210,000 distinct CDR3 sequences, 8% to 9% seen once. The specimen was blood, either unsorted or a sorted T cell fraction (not recorded which). These receptor sequences come from a female donor with ankylosing spondylitis or in good health (not recorded which).

This clonotype was found many times. The CDR3 reads CASLSVAGADTQYF. For the CDR3, the DNA is TGCGCCAGCCTCTCGGTGGCGGGAGCAGATACGCAGTATTTT. The chain carries TRBV5-1 and TRBJ2-3; TRBD2 matches at 7 bases. The V gene's germline CDR1 is SGHRS and CDR2 YFSETQ. This CDR3 spans 14 amino acids. Trimming took 7 bases from V and 4 from J; bases not matched to a gene: 9.

This clonotype was detected only a few times. The chain employs TRBV29-1 and TRBJ1-2, with 7 positions matching TRBD1. This CDR3 comprises 13 residues. The germline CDR1 and CDR2 sequences are SQVTM and ANQGSEA. V was pared by 3 bases and J by 10 bases, with 11 bases of the junction left unmatched. The CDR3 loop is CSVDGTARGVYTF. DNA of the CDR3: TGCAGCGTTGATGGGACAGCCCGGGGTGTCTACACCTTC.

Note on this clonotype: A read error may account for a junction end that differs from germline. V usage is TRBV18 and J usage is TRBJ2-1; TRBD1 aligns across 8 bases. The CDR3 loop spans 15 amino acids. The V gene's germline CDR1 is KGHSH and CDR2 LQKENI. The CDR3 bases are TGTACCAGCTCACCAGCCCAGGGGGCTGTGAATGAGCAGTTCTTC. Translated, it gives CTSSPAQGAVNEQFF.

This clonotype was observed at least ten times. The chain combines TRBV30 with TRBJ2-1; 10 positions agree with TRBD2. Trimming cost V 0 bases and J 9 bases; bases outside gene matches: 11. The CDR3 contains 16 residues. Germline V gene lookup returns CDR1 GTSNPN and CDR2 SVGIG (reference sequence). CDR3 residues: CAWSVPELAGRGEQFF. The CDR3 DNA is TGTGCCTGGAGTGTACCCGAACTAGCGGGAAGGGGTGAGCAGTTCTTC. Full variable domain (missing parts from reference TRBV30 and TRBJ2-1): SQTIHQWPATLVQPVGSPLSLECTVEGTSNPNLYWYRQAAGRGLQLLFYSVGIGQISSEVPQNLSASRPQDRQFILSSKKLLLSDSGFYLCAWSVPELAGRGEQFFGPGTRLTVL.

Ten or more counts support this clonotype. The chain recombines TRBV7-2 with TRBJ2-1, with a weak D call TRBD2 (6 bases). CDR3 size: 14 residues. The germline V gene has CDR1 SGHTA and CDR2 FQGNSA. The germline V and J ends were trimmed by 4 bases and 7 bases, with 14 bases remaining between them. The CDR3 DNA is TGTGCCAGCAGCTCCGGGACTCAGTTGAATGAGCAGTTCTTC. Protein: CASSSGTQLNEQFF.

The chain recombines TRBV20-1 with TRBJ1-1; D gene uncertain. Germline CDR1 and CDR2: DFQATT and SNEGSKA (reference sequence). This CDR3 is built from 12 residues. V was shortened by 3 bases and J by 3 bases, with 8 bases between the two germline ends. CDR3 in DNA: TGCAGTGCTAGGGAAGTTTACACTGAAGCTTTCTTT. Translating it yields CSAREVYTEAFF.

The sample holds many counts of this clonotype. The V call is TRBV11-2, the J call TRBJ2-3, with TRBD2 matching over 13 bases. This CDR3 spans 18 amino acids. Germline V gene sequence: CDR1 SGHAT, CDR2 FQNNGV. V shed 4 bases, J shed 5 bases, and the junction held 12 bases outside the gene matches. CDR3: CASSSRLAGGPQGDTQYF. In nucleotides, the CDR3 is TGTGCCAGCAGCTCCCGACTAGCGGGAGGCCCGCAGGGAGATACGCAGTATTTT.

The chain has TRBV20-1 and TRBJ2-5; 10 bases map to TRBD2. CDR3 length: 14 amino acids. J gave up 4 bases and V 3 bases, and 5 bases lay outside the gene matches. Germline CDR1 is DFQATT and CDR2 is SNEGSKA (reference sequence). The CDR3 nucleotides are TGCAGTGCTAGCGCCGCTAGCGGGAGAGAGACCCAGTACTTC. It yields the protein CSASAASGRETQYF.

This clonotype came up many times. The chain recombines TRBV4-2 with TRBJ1-2; D perhaps matches TRBD1 (5 bases). Trimming took off 4 bases at V and 1 base at J, with 10 bases between the two ends. CDR1 and CDR2 (germline): LGHNA, YNFKEQ. This CDR3 spans 14 amino acids. CDR3 coding DNA: TGTGCCAGCAGCCCGCGACAGCGTAACTATGGCTACACCTTC. Translation: CASSPRQRNYGYTF.

On this clonotype: A read error may be the cause here, since a much bigger clone is one base away. The rearrangement uses TRBV18 and TRBJ2-1; D not certain. The V gene lost 4 bases and the J gene lost 8 bases, with 21 bases spanning the gap. This CDR3 is built from 16 residues. Germline V gives CDR1 KGHSH, CDR2 LQKENI. CDR3 protein: CASSRSVPLKFDEQFF. The CDR3 nucleotides are TGTGCCAGCTCACGTTCGGTCCCCCTCAAATTCGATGAGCAGTTCTTC. Combining the CDR3 with reference TRBV18 and TRBJ2-1 gives the whole variable domain NAGVMQNPRHLVRRRGQEARLRCSPMKGHSHVYWYRQLPEEGLKFMVYLQKENIIDESGMPKERFSAEFPKEGPSILRIQQVVRGDSAAYFCASSRSVPLKFDEQFFGPGTRLTVL.

Ten or more counts support this clonotype. The chain has TRBV6-1 and TRBJ2-3, with D possibly TRBD2 on 5 matching bases. This CDR3 has 13 amino acids. CDR1 MNHNS and CDR2 SASEGT come from the germline V gene. Between the trimmed V and J ends, which lost 7 bases and 5 bases, there was a span of 13 bases. In DNA, the CDR3 is TGTGCCAGCACCCGCGGTCGGGAAGATACGCAGTATTTT. Encoded protein: CASTRGREDTQYF.

In this sample, this clonotype turned up many times. The gene calls are TRBV12-3 or TRBV12-4 and TRBJ1-4; D call uncertain. The V end lost 6 bases, the J end lost 8 bases, and 10 bases lay between the germline ends. This CDR3 is 12 amino acids long. CDR3 in DNA: TGTGCCAGCAGATGGGCCGGGGAAAAACTGTTTTTT. It translates to CASRWAGEKLFF.

As for this clonotype: A clone one base away is much larger, so this may be a read error. This rearrangement joins TRBV5-1 to TRBJ1-1, with TRBD1 as a possible D gene (6 bases). This CDR3 is 15 amino acids long. Germline V gene data show CDR1 as SGHRS and CDR2 as YFSETQ. CDR3 sequence (DNA): TGCGCCAGCAGCTTGGTAGGGGGGGAGGACACTGCAGCTTTCTTT. Translated, it gives CASSLVGGEDTAAFF.

As concerns this clonotype: A clone one base away is much larger, so this may be a read error. This rearrangement joins TRBV12-3 or TRBV12-4 to TRBJ2-3; D remains unclear. The CDR3 totals 13 residues. The CDR3 nucleotides are TGTACCAGCATCGGGCCAAACACAGATACGCAGTATTTT. Translating it yields CTSIGPNTDTQYF.

This clonotype occurred many times. This chain joins TRBV20-1 and TRBJ2-7; a weak D match, TRBD1 (6 bases). This CDR3 is built from 15 residues. Germline V lookup: CDR1 DFQATT, CDR2 SNEGSKA (reference sequence). The germline V and J ends were trimmed by 3 bases and 2 bases, with 17 bases remaining between them. The chain's CDR3 is CSARGKQGPPYEQYF. CDR3 sequence (DNA): TGCAGTGCTAGGGGAAAGCAGGGGCCCCCCTACGAGCAGTACTTC.

There are many counts of this clonotype. This chain joins TRBV7-8 and TRBJ2-7; D is uncertain. The CDR3 contains 13 residues. V was trimmed by 7 bases and J by 2 bases, leaving 12 bases between them. Germline assignment: CDR1 SGHVS and CDR2 FQNEAQ. CDR3 sequence (DNA): TGTGCCAGCACCCTTGGACCCACCTACGAGCAGTACTTC. It codes for CASTLGPTYEQYF.

This clonotype was recorded at least ten times. The genes are TRBV12-3 or TRBV12-4 and TRBJ1-5; weak D call: TRBD1 (5 bases). CDR3 length: 13 amino acids. Trimming removed 6 bases from V and 6 bases from J, with 12 bases in between. DNA for the CDR3: TGTGCCAGCAGCCTCGGGGGATTTCAGCCCCAGCATTTT. As protein: CASSLGGFQPQHF.